This T cell receptor beta chain was recovered during a study of shared clonotypes between healthy human individuals (dated by TCRdb to between 2020 and 2021). Describing the broader study: The cohort comprised a couple of women and a few men aged 18 to 49 years. To increase sequencing depth and limit assay-specific biases, different laboratories used diverse techniques to prepare libraries and sequence TCR repertoires. Between about 0.8 and 9 billion PBMCs per donor were obtained by leukapheresis. To estimate repertoire size and how much clonotypes are shared between individuals, the study performed deep sequencing of blood TCR repertoires from about five healthy adults. For each donor, CD4 naive and CD4 memory were each given three plates, CD8 naive was given two plates, and CD8 memory was given one plate.

The CDR3 covers 14 residues, taking in both the cysteine and the phenylalanine. CDR3 DNA is the only sequence kept; it has 42 bases, read in frame from the first base. Taken from the germline V gene (reference sequence), the CDR1 and CDR2 loops are MNHEY and SMNVEV. Germline trimming amounts to 6 bases on V and 0 bases on J, with 3 as the count of junction bases outside the gene matches. Points the paper makes about the study in general: Estimated clonotype richness was generally larger for naive than for memory subsets. Even with the large sequencing depth, rarefaction of the sorted-subset datasets indicated that sequencing was incomplete. Sharing across a few donors was observed for about 5% of naive CD4, under 4% of naive CD8, 2.3% of memory CD4, and around 0.44% of memory CD8 clonotypes. The small number of donors limited the genetic and exposure-history diversity represented. Compared with non-shared clonotypes, the clonotypes found in all four sorted-subset donors had higher generation probabilities. Sampling was restricted to blood, and TCR repertoires in tissue are likely to differ from TCR repertoires in blood. Pairwise subsampling indicated that sequencing depth was expected to affect the degree of clonotype sharing among donors.

Using the deep immunoSEQ assay, TCR CDR3 regions were amplified from genomic DNA by multiplex PCR. Genomic DNA extracted from each cell subset was distributed evenly over all wells of several immunoSEQ 96-well plates, and each plate served as one replicate. For sorted subsets, approximately 190 ng genomic DNA, equal to about 30,000 T cell genomes, was loaded into each replicate PCR. Purified libraries were measured with a Qubit 3.0 fluorometer, size-checked on a Bioanalyzer 2100, and measured again with the KAPA Library Quantification kit. A separate single-read 150-cycle Illumina NextSeq 550 flow cell was used to sequence each immunoSEQ 96-well plate. Under the source paper's analysis protocol: Because the immunoSEQ output included only junctional sequences and no quality scores, the filtering could not be the same as the filtering used for full-length reads. To assign V/J genes and CDR3, sequences were annotated using PyIR, a Python wrapper for IgBLAST v1.9, with IMGT germline references. Reads with weak V/J assignments (E-value above 1e-6), missing CDR3, stop codons, out-of-frame junctions, or ambiguous translated residues were removed. V3J clonotypes were defined by identical inferred V gene, J gene, and CDR3 amino acid sequence. Percentage overlap between repertoires was computed as shared unique clonotypes divided by the size of the smaller repertoire. Richness of each repertoire was evaluated using RTK rarefaction, the Chao1 estimator, and Recon v2.1 estimates of unobserved clonotypes. OLGA was used to compute generation probabilities for all TCRbeta clonotypes that the gDNA method yielded from four donors. Drawn from immuneACCESS, this table holds only the in-frame rearrangements with V and J called that TCRdb kept. Clones are partly lost; checked studies trace under half to an unresolved V gene and leave the rest unexplained. V and J calls and clone size come straight from that table; D and trimming were deduced from the DNA. Counted in this sample were millions of clones; about 95% of them appeared once. Jointly, the top ten make up 0.85% to 1.3% of the sample.

CD8 naive samples consisted of CD45RO-negative cells that were positively selected for CCR7, yielding a CD45RA+CCR7+ population without TemRA cells. Donors were healthy HIV-negative adults with no recently reported acute infections or vaccinations. Every donor was a Caucasian adult living in Nashville, Tennessee, USA. Blood was collected by leukapheresis, and PBMCs were isolated by Ficoll-Histopaque density gradient centrifugation and then cryopreserved in liquid nitrogen vapor phase. Analytical flow cytometry was used to check the purity and quantity of every magnetically sorted T cell population. From each sorted fraction, genomic DNA was isolated and quantified by UV absorbance on a Nanodrop 2000c. Concerning this clone itself: No antigen is known for it. Per-nucleotide qualities are absent, and no much larger clonotype sits a single base away.

Sequencing was carried out using naive CD8+ T cells sorted from blood. According to the study, the label for this sample's cell subset or site signals: CD45RA+CCR7+. The rearranged chain carries TRBV27 and TRBJ2-7, with TRBD1 matching 9 junction bases. This clonotype originated in a man aged 18 to 30 in good health. The DNA sequence is TGTGCCAGCAGGAGGGACAGGGACTCCTACGAGCAGTACTTC. It translates to CASRRDRDSYEQYF.